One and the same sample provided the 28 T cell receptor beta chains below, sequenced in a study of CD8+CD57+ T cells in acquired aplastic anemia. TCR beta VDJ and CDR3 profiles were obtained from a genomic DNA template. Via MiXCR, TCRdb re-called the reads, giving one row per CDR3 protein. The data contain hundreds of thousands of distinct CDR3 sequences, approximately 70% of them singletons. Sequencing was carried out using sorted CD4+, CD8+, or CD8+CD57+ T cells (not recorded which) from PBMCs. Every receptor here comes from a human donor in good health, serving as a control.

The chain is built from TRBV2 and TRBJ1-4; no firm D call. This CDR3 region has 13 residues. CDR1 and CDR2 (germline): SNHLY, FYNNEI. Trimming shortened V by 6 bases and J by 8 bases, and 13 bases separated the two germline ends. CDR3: CASSVAPEEKLFF. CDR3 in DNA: TGTGCCAGCAGCGTAGCTCCGGAAGAAAAACTGTTTTTT.

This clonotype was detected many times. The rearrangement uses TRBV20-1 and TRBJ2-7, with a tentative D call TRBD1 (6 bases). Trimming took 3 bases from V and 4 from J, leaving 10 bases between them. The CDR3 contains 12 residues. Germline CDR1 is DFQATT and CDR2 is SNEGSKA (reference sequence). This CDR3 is CSASPTGYEQYF. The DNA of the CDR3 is TGCAGTGCTAGTCCTACAGGGTACGAGCAGTACTTC.

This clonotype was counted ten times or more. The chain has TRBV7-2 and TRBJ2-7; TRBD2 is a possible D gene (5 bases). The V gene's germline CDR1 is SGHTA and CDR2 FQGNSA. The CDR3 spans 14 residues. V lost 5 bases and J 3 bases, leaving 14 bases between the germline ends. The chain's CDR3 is CASSEVSGGYEQYF. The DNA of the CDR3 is TGTGCCAGCAGCGAGGTCAGCGGCGGCTACGAGCAGTACTTC. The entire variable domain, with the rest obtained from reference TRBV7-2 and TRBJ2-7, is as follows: GAGVSQSPSNKVTEKGKDVELRCDPISGHTALYWYRQSLGQGLEFLIYFQGNSAPDKSGLPSDRFSAERTGGSVSTLTIQRTQQEDSAVYLCASSEVSGGYEQYFGPGTRLTVT.

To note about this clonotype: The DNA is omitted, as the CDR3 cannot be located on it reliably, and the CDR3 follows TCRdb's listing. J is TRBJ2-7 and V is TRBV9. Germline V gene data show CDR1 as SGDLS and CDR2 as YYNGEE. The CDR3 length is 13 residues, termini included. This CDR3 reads CASSVGSYGYTFV.

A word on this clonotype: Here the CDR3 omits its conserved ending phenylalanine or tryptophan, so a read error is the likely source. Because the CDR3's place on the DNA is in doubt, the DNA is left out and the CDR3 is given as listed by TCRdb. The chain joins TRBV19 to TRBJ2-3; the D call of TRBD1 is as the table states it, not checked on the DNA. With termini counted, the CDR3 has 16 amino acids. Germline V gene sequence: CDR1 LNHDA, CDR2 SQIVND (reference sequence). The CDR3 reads CASSRQGWGANVLPFV.

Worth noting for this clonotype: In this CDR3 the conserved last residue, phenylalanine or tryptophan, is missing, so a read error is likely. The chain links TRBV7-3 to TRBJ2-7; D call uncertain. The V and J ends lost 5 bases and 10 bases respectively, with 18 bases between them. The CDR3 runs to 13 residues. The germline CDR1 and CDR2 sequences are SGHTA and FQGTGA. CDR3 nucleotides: TGTGCCAGCAGCCCAGATCGCACCCCGTACCAGTACTAC. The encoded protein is CASSPDRTPYQYY.

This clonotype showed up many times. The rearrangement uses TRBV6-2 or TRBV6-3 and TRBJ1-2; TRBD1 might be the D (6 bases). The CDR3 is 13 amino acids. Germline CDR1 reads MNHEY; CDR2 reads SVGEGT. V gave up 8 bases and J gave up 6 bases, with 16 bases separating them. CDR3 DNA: TGTGCCAGCTTAACAACAGGGCAAAATGGCTACACCTTC. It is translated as CASLTTGQNGYTF.

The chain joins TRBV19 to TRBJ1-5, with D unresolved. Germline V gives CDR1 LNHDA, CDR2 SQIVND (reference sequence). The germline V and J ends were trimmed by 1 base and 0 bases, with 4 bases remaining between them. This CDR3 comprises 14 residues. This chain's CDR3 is CASSIVVSNQPQHF. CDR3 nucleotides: TGTGCCAGTAGTATAGTGGTTAGCAATCAGCCCCAGCATTTT.

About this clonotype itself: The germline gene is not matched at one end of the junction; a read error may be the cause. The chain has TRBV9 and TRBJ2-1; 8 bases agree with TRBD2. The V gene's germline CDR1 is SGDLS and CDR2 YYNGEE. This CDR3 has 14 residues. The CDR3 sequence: CASSLVSGGKGTVF. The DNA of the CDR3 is TGTGCCAGCAGCTTAGTGTCGGGGGGGAAAGGGACTGTCTTC. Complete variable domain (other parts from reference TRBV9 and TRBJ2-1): DSGVTQTPKHLITATGQRVTLRCSPRSGDLSVYWYQQSLDQGLQFLIQYYNGEERAKGNILERFSAQQFPDLHSELNLSSLELGDSALYFCASSLVSGGKGTVFGPGTRLTVL.

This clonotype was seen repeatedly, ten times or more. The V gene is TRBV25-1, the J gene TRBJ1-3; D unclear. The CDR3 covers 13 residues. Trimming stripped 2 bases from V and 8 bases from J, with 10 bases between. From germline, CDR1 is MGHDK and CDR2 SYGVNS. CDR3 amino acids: CASSEPPRDTIYF. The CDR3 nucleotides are TGTGCCAGCAGTGAACCTCCTAGGGACACCATATATTTT.

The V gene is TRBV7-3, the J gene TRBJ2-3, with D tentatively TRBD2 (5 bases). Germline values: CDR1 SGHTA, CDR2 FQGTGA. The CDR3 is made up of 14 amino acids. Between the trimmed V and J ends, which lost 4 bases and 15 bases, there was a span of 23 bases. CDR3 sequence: CASSSSGSADTFYF. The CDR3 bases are TGTGCCAGCAGCTCATCGGGAAGCGCGGATACTTTCTATTTT.

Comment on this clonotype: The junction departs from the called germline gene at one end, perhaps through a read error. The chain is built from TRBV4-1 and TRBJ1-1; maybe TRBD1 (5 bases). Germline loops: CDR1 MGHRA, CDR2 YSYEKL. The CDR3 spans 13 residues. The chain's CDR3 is CASNPGRHTEAFF. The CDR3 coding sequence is TGCGCCAGCAACCCGGGACGGCACACTGAAGCCTTCTTT.

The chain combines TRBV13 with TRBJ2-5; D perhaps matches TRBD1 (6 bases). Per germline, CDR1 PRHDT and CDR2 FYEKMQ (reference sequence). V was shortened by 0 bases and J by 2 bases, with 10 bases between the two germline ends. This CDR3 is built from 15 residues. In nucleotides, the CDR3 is TGTGCCAGCAGCTTAGGCGGGACACTACAAGAGACCCAGTACTTC. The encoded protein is CASSLGGTLQETQYF. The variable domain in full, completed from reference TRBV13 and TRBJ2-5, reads AAGVIQSPRHLIKEKRETATLKCYPIPRHDTVYWYQQGPGQDPQFLISFYEKMQSDKGSIPDRFSAQQFSDYHSELNMSSLELGDSALYFCASSLGGTLQETQYFGPGTRLLVL.

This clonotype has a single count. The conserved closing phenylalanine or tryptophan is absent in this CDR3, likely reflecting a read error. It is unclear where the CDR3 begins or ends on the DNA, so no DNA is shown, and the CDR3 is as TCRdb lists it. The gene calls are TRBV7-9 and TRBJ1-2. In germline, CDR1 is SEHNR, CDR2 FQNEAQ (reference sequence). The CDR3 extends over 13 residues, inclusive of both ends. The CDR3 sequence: CASSLAPDWGDTS.

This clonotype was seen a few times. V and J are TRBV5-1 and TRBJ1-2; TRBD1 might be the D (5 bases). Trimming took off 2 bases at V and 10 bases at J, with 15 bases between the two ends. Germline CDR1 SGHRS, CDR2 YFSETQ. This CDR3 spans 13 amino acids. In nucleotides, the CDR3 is TGCGCCAGCAGCTTCGACAGTAGCAATCACTACACCTTC. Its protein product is CASSFDSSNHYTF.

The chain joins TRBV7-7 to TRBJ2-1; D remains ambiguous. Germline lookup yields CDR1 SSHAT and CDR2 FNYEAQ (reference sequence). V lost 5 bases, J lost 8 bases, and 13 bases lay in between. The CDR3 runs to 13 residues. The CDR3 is CASSATLGDEQFF. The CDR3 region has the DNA TGTGCCAGCAGCGCGACATTAGGCGATGAGCAGTTCTTC.

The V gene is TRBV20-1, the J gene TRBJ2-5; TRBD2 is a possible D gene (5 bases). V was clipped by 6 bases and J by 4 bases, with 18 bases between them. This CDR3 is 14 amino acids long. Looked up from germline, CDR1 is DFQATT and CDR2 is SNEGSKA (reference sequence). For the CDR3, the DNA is TGCAGTGCCCCCCGGCGAGGGTTGAGAGAGACCCAGTACTTC. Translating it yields CSAPRRGLRETQYF.

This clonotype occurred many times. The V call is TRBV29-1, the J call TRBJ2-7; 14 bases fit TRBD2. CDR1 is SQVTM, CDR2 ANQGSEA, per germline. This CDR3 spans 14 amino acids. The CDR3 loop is CSVLGLAGDYEQYF. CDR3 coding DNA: TGCAGTGTATTGGGACTAGCGGGGGACTACGAGCAGTACTTC.

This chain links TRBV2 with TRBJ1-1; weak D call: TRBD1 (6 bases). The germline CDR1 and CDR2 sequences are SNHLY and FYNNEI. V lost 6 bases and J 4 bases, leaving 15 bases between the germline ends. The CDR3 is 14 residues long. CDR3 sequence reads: CASSFLRGGTEAFF. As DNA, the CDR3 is TGTGCCAGCAGCTTTTTACGAGGGGGCACTGAAGCTTTCTTT.

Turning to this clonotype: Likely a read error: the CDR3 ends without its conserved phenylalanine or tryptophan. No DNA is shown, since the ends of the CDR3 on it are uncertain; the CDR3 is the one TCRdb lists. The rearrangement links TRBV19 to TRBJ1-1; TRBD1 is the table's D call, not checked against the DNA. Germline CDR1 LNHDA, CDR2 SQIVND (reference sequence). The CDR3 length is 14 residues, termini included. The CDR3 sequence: CASSIGGTMTEFGS.

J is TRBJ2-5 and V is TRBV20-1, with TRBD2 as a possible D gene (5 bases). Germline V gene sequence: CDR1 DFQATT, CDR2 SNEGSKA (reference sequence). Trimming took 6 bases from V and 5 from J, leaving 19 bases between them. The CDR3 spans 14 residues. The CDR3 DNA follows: TGCAGTGCGGAGGTGGTAGGTAGGACCGAGACCCAGTACTTC. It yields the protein CSAEVVGRTETQYF.

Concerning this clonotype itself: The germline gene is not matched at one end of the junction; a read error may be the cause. CDR3 in DNA: TGCGCCAGCAGCCAAGGGGGGACCGCTTACAATGAAAAACTGTTTTTT. Its protein is CASSQGGTAYNEKLFF. This rearrangement joins TRBV6-5 to TRBJ1-4, with a tentative D call TRBD1 (6 bases). CDR1 and CDR2 from the germline V gene are MNHEY and SVGAGI. The CDR3 has 16 amino acids.

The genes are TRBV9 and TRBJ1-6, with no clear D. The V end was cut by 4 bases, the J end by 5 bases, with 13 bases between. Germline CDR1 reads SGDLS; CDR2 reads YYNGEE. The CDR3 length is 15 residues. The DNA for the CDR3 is TGTGCCAGCAGCTCCTTAGAGGGTGATAATTCACCCCTCCACTTT. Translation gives CASSSLEGDNSPLHF. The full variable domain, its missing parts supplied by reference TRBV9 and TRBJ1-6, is DSGVTQTPKHLITATGQRVTLRCSPRSGDLSVYWYQQSLDQGLQFLIQYYNGEERAKGNILERFSAQQFPDLHSELNLSSLELGDSALYFCASSSLEGDNSPLHFGNGTRLTVT.

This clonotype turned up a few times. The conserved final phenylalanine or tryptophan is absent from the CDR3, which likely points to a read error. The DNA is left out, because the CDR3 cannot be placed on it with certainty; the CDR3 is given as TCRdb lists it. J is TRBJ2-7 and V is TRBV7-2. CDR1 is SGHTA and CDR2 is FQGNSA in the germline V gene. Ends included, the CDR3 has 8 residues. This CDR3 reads CASSLGLS.

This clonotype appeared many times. The CDR3 is CAWSDFTSSYNSPLHF. For the CDR3, the DNA is TGTGCCTGGAGTGATTTCACGAGCTCCTATAATTCACCCCTCCACTTT. This sequence joins TRBV30 and TRBJ1-6; D unclear. CDR1 GTSNPN and CDR2 SVGIG come from the germline V gene (reference sequence). Trimming pared 1 base from V and 0 bases from J, leaving 10 bases between. CDR3 length equals 16 residues. Looking up the rest from reference TRBV30 and TRBJ1-6 gives the full variable domain: SQTIHQWPATLVQPVGSPLSLECTVEGTSNPNLYWYRQAAGRGLQLLFYSVGIGQISSEVPQNLSASRPQDRQFILSSKKLLLSDSGFYLCAWSDFTSSYNSPLHFGNGTRLTVT.

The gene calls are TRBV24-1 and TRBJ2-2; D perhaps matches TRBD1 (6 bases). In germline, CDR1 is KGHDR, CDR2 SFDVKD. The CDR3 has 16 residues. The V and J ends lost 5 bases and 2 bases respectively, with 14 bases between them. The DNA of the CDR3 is TGTGCCACCAGTGCAGTAACAGGGACCAACACCGGGGAGCTGTTTTTT. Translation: CATSAVTGTNTGELFF.

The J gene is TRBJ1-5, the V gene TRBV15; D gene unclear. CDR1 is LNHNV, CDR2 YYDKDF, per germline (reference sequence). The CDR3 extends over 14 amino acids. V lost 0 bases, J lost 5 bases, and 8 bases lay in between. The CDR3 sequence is CATSRDQTDQPQHF. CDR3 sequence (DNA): TGTGCCACCAGCAGAGACCAGACCGATCAGCCCCAGCATTTT.

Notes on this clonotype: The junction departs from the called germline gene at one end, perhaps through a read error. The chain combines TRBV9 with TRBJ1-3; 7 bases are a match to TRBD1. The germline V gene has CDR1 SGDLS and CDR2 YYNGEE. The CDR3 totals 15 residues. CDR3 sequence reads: CASSDGTEDGAFIYF. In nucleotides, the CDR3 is TGCGCCAGCAGCGACGGGACAGAGGACGGAGCCTTCATATATTTT.